The 9 T cell receptor beta chains reported below all come from one sample, sequenced in a study of T-cell memory formation after mild COVID-19. In TCRdb, the 5' RACE reads were re-called with MiXCR into one record per CDR3 protein. The data contain under 250,000 distinct CDR3 sequences, 10% of them singletons. Sequencing input: PBMCs or a T cell subset sorted from them (not recorded which). The receptors here all came from a young man who had mild COVID-19 (a few samples of this study predate the infection). Cell type and time point are not known.

This clonotype was counted between two and nine times. The rearrangement joins TRBV20-1 to TRBJ2-7; D ambiguous. In germline, CDR1 is DFQATT, CDR2 SNEGSKA (reference sequence). With 1 base removed from V and 3 bases from J, the gap between germline ends came to 4 bases. The CDR3 is 11 residues long. CDR3 DNA: TGCAGTGCTAGAGGCAGCTACGAGCAGTACTTC. Translating it yields CSARGSYEQYF.

This clonotype was found many times. A read error may account for a junction end that differs from germline. The rearrangement links TRBV5-1 to TRBJ1-1; D gene ambiguous. Germline CDR1 SGHRS, CDR2 YFSETQ. This CDR3 comprises 13 residues. The chain's CDR3 is CASSLAGNTEAFF. The DNA for the CDR3 is TGTGCCAGCAGCTTAGCGGGGAACACTGAAGCTTTCTTT.

This clonotype has just a few counts. The chain combines TRBV4-1 with TRBJ2-1; D may match TRBD1 or TRBD2 (5 bases each). V shed 1 base and J shed 9 bases, with 19 bases lying between them. Looked up from germline, CDR1 is MGHRA and CDR2 is YSYEKL. The CDR3 is 16 amino acids. The chain's CDR3 is CASSQGRAGSVVEQFF. CDR3 DNA sequence: TGCGCCAGCAGCCAAGGTAGGGCAGGGAGTGTAGTTGAGCAGTTCTTC.

This sequence joins TRBV14 and TRBJ2-1; unclear D gene. The CDR3 is 13 amino acids. The germline V and J ends were trimmed by 1 base and 6 bases, with 7 bases remaining between them. CDR1 and CDR2 (germline): SGHDN, FVKESK. The CDR3 is CASSQARLNEQFF. The CDR3 bases are TGTGCCAGCAGCCAAGCCAGACTCAATGAGCAGTTCTTC. The whole variable domain, filled in from reference TRBV14 and TRBJ2-1, reads EAGVTQFPSHSVIEKGQTVTLRCDPISGHDNLYWYRRVMGKEIKFLLHFVKESKQDESGMPNNRFLAERTGGTYSTLKVQPAELEDSGVYFCASSQARLNEQFFGPGTRLTVL.

The sample holds a few counts of this clonotype. The rearrangement links TRBV3-1 to TRBJ2-7; D remains unclear. With 2 bases removed from V and 3 bases from J, the gap between germline ends came to 2 bases. CDR3 length: 11 amino acids. The V gene's germline CDR1 is LGHDT and CDR2 YNNKEL (reference sequence). The CDR3 region has the DNA TGTGCCAGCAGCCAACGCTACGAGCAGTACGTC. It yields the protein CASSQRYEQYV.

This clonotype was counted a single time. The chain has TRBV30 and TRBJ2-5; D is unresolved. Trimming stripped 2 bases from V and 1 base from J, with 11 bases between. The germline V gene has CDR1 GTSNPN and CDR2 SVGIG (reference sequence). The CDR3 is 14 residues long. The DNA for the CDR3 is TGTGCCTGGAGTACGGCCTTATTCCAAGAGACCCAGTACTTC. It is translated as CAWSTALFQETQYF.

This clonotype was detected many times. The chain uses TRBV20-1 and TRBJ2-3; unclear D gene. This CDR3 region has 15 residues. From germline, CDR1 is DFQATT and CDR2 SNEGSKA (reference sequence). Trimming shortened V by 3 bases and J by 3 bases, and 16 bases separated the two germline ends. CDR3 amino acids: CSARAAEGITDTQYF. The CDR3 nucleotides are TGCAGTGCTAGGGCAGCCGAAGGAATTACAGATACGCAGTATTTT.

The chain couples TRBV7-8 to TRBJ1-5; the D is unclear. The length of the CDR3 is 14 residues. Germline values: CDR1 SGHVS, CDR2 FQNEAQ. Trimming stripped 2 bases from V and 8 bases from J, with 13 bases between. The CDR3 coding sequence is TGTGCCAGCAGCTTATGGGGTATAATCGAGCCCCAGCATTTT. Amino acid sequence: CASSLWGIIEPQHF.

This chain links TRBV4-2 with TRBJ2-2; D unresolved. The CDR3 is 13 residues long. Trimming took 6 bases from V and 3 from J, leaving 8 bases between them. The V gene's germline CDR1 is LGHNA and CDR2 YNFKEQ. CDR3 residues: CASSPLYTGELFF. DNA for the CDR3: TGTGCCAGCAGTCCTCTCTACACCGGGGAGCTGTTTTTT.